The 31 T cell receptor beta chains in this list originate from one sample, sequenced in a study of cytomegalovirus exposure and HLA in healthy donors. PCR was performed using 60 Vbeta and 13 Jbeta primers. The repertoire was sequenced with immunoSEQ multiplex PCR; TCRdb's copy has only in-frame clones and lacks some. The table includes about 130,000 clones, approximately 85% detected once. Source material: PBMCs. These receptors were taken from a woman in her twenties or thirties in good health and CMV-seropositive.

The gene calls are TRBV7-9 and TRBJ2-5, with TRBD2 matching 7 bases. Per the germline V gene, CDR1 is SEHNR and CDR2 is FQNEAQ (reference sequence). V gave up 3 bases and J gave up 3 bases; unmatched junction bases: 7. The CDR3 is 15 amino acids. CDR3 sequence (DNA): TGTGCCAGCAGCTTCTTTCTTGGGGGGGAAGAGACCCAGTACTTC. This sequence encodes CASSFFLGGEETQYF.

The chain carries TRBV4-1 and TRBJ1-2, with 8 bases that match TRBD1. The V segment lost 5 bases and the J segment 4 bases; nucleotides outside the gene matches: 9. This CDR3 contains 15 residues. The germline V gene encodes CDR1 MGHRA and CDR2 YSYEKL. CDR3 in amino acids: CASSSQGGGSYGYTF. Here the CDR3 DNA reads TGCGCCAGCAGCTCACAGGGGGGGGGCAGCTATGGCTACACCTTC.

The rearrangement joins TRBV19 to TRBJ1-1, with D maybe TRBD1 (6 bases). With 4 bases removed from V and 0 bases from J, the gap between germline ends came to 12 bases. CDR3 length: 15 residues. CDR1 and CDR2 from the germline V gene are LNHDA and SQIVND (reference sequence). CDR3 DNA: TGTGCCAGTAGTACCCGGACAGCAATGAACACTGAAGCTTTCTTT. Protein: CASSTRTAMNTEAFF.

The chain carries TRBV2 and TRBJ2-1, with D possibly TRBD1 on 6 matching bases. CDR1 is SNHLY and CDR2 is FYNNEI in the germline V gene. The CDR3 spans 13 residues. Between the trimmed V and J ends, which lost 9 bases and 5 bases, there was a span of 14 bases. CDR3 nucleotides: TGTGCCAGTGGGGGACAACCCAACAATGAGCAGTTCTTC. It specifies CASGGQPNNEQFF.

This chain connects TRBV28 to TRBJ2-7; 8 bases are shared with TRBD2. CDR1 MDHEN and CDR2 SYDVKM come from the germline V gene. V lost 1 base to trimming and J lost 2 bases; unmatched junction nucleotides: 4. This CDR3 has 15 amino acids. CDR3 sequence reads: CASSLYTGGPYEQYF. CDR3 DNA: TGTGCCAGCAGTTTATATACGGGAGGGCCCTACGAGCAGTACTTC.

The chain is built from TRBV9 and TRBJ1-5; a possible D gene is TRBD1 (5 bases). CDR1 and CDR2 from the germline V gene are SGDLS and YYNGEE. The V and J ends lost 3 bases and 5 bases respectively, with 9 bases between them. The CDR3 contains 13 residues. The DNA of the CDR3 is TGTGCCAGCAGCGCCCTAGGGGATCAGCCCCAGCATTTT. It is translated as CASSALGDQPQHF. Combining the CDR3 with reference TRBV9 and TRBJ1-5 gives the whole variable domain DSGVTQTPKHLITATGQRVTLRCSPRSGDLSVYWYQQSLDQGLQFLIQYYNGEERAKGNILERFSAQQFPDLHSELNLSSLELGDSALYFCASSALGDQPQHFGDGTRLSIL.

The chain links TRBV5-8 to TRBJ2-5; D unclear. Germline CDR1 reads SGHTS; CDR2 reads YDEGEE. CDR3 length equals 13 residues. The V and J ends lost 5 bases and 2 bases respectively, with 10 bases between them. CDR3 nucleotides: TGTGCCAGCAGGAGCACGGTTCAAGAGACCCAGTACTTC. Its translation is CASRSTVQETQYF.

The genes are TRBV11-2 and TRBJ1-2, with D possibly TRBD1 on 5 matching bases. The V gene's germline CDR1 is SGHAT and CDR2 FQNNGV. This CDR3 is built from 14 residues. V gave up 2 bases and J gave up 4 bases, with 11 bases separating them. The CDR3 loop reads CASSLPVGGYGYTF. The CDR3 DNA follows: TGTGCCAGCAGCTTACCGGTGGGGGGCTATGGCTACACCTTC.

The chain carries TRBV10-3 and TRBJ1-1; TRBD1 might be the D (5 bases). This CDR3 spans 15 amino acids. CDR1 is ENHRY, CDR2 SYGVKD, per germline. V dropped 6 bases and J dropped 11 bases, with 25 bases sitting between them. The CDR3 bases are TGTGCCATCAGATCCCAACAAGGGGCTCCAGCCAAGGCTTTCTTT. Protein sequence: CAIRSQQGAPAKAFF.

V gene TRBV5-4 combines with J gene TRBJ2-7; TRBD1 is a possible D gene (6 bases). V was cut by 0 bases and J by 2 bases, with 15 bases left in between. The CDR3 runs to 16 residues. Germline CDR1 and CDR2: SGHNT and YYREEE (reference sequence). CDR3 bases: TGTGCCAGCAGCTTGGGATGGGGCACAGGGACCTACGAGCAGTACTTC. Its protein is CASSLGWGTGTYEQYF.

The J gene is TRBJ2-3, the V gene TRBV7-3; 8 nucleotides match TRBD1. CDR3 length equals 13 residues. Germline values: CDR1 SGHTA, CDR2 FQGTGA. V trimming: 5 bases; J trimming: 2 bases; junction bases outside the gene matches: 0. The CDR3 DNA sequence: TGTGCCAGCAGCCAGGGGGCCACAGATACGCAGTATTTT. The encoded protein is CASSQGATDTQYF. The full variable domain, completed using reference TRBV7-3 and TRBJ2-3, is GAGVSQTPSNKVTEKGKYVELRCDPISGHTALYWYRQSLGQGPEFLIYFQGTGAADDSGLPNDRFFAVRPEGSVSTLKIQRTERGDSAVYLCASSQGATDTQYFGPGTRLTVL.

The rearrangement links TRBV28 to TRBJ2-2; no clear D gene. V was pared by 4 bases and J by 3 bases, with 15 bases between. CDR1 and CDR2 (germline): MDHEN, SYDVKM. The CDR3 is 16 residues long. The CDR3: CASSSGPLSHTGELFF. CDR3 DNA: TGTGCCAGCAGTTCGGGTCCTCTCTCGCACACCGGGGAGCTGTTTTTT.

The chain carries TRBV28 and TRBJ1-6; D not certain. The CDR3 runs 15 residues. Trimming took off 2 bases at V and 7 bases at J, with 12 bases between the two ends. Germline V lookup: CDR1 MDHEN, CDR2 SYDVKM. The DNA of the CDR3 is TGTGCCAGCAGTTTAACACAGCCTCGAAATTCACCCCTCCACTTT. Translated: CASSLTQPRNSPLHF.

This chain uses TRBV5-1 with TRBJ2-2; TRBD1 aligns across 7 bases. The length of the CDR3 is 16 residues. Germline CDR1 and CDR2: SGHRS and YFSETQ. With V trimmed by 3 bases and J by 4 bases, 9 bases remained unmatched. CDR3 amino acids: CASSWQGDSVTGELFF. CDR3 sequence (DNA): TGCGCCAGCAGCTGGCAGGGGGATTCGGTCACCGGGGAGCTGTTTTTT.

Only one count was recorded for this clone. The V gene is TRBV4-1, the J gene TRBJ2-3; 7 bases agree with TRBD1. Per germline, CDR1 MGHRA and CDR2 YSYEKL. V shed 2 bases, J shed 0 bases, and the junction held 5 bases outside the gene matches. There are 16 residues in the CDR3. CDR3 nucleotide sequence: TGCGCCAGCAGCCAACTGACAGGGCCTAGCACAGATACGCAGTATTTT. It specifies CASSQLTGPSTDTQYF.

The V call is TRBV27, the J call TRBJ1-5; D ambiguous. The CDR3 totals 15 residues. V was shortened by 0 bases and J by 6 bases, with 12 bases between the two germline ends. CDR1 is MNHEY and CDR2 is SMNVEV in the germline V gene (reference sequence). CDR3 region: CASSLSGWGAQPQHF. Written as DNA, the CDR3 is TGTGCCAGCAGTTTATCGGGGTGGGGAGCTCAGCCCCAGCATTTT.

This clone has a handful of counts. This chain uses TRBV5-4 with TRBJ1-4; 8 positions agree with TRBD1. The CDR3 runs 17 residues. With V trimmed by 3 bases and J by 14 bases, 21 bases remained unmatched. Per germline, CDR1 SGHNT and CDR2 YYREEE (reference sequence). CDR3 residues: CASSSTGTGRSLGVLFF. In DNA form, the CDR3 reads TGTGCCAGCAGCTCCACTGGGACAGGACGTTCTTTAGGGGTGCTGTTTTTT. The variable domain in full, completed from reference TRBV5-4 and TRBJ1-4, reads ETGVTQSPTHLIKTRGQQVTLRCSSQSGHNTVSWYQQALGQGPQFIFQYYREEENGRGNFPPRFSGLQFPNYSSELNVNALELDDSALYLCASSSTGTGRSLGVLFFGSGTQLSVL.

V and J are TRBV5-1 and TRBJ2-7, with 8 nucleotides matching TRBD1. The CDR3 runs 15 residues. Germline V gene lookup returns CDR1 SGHRS and CDR2 YFSETQ. V trimming: 6 bases; J trimming: 0 bases; junction bases outside the gene matches: 8. CDR3 DNA sequence: TGCGCCAGCACATCCGGGACAGGAGGCTCCTACGAGCAGTACTTC. It codes for CASTSGTGGSYEQYF.

The rearrangement joins TRBV9 to TRBJ2-2; D unclear. V shed 0 bases and J shed 6 bases, with 6 bases lying between them. The CDR3 is 13 amino acids. Germline V lookup: CDR1 SGDLS, CDR2 YYNGEE. The CDR3 sequence: CASSVVSPGELFF. The CDR3 bases are TGTGCCAGCAGCGTAGTTTCTCCCGGGGAGCTGTTTTTT.

This chain joins TRBV9 and TRBJ1-1; D is possibly TRBD1 (6 bases). CDR1 is SGDLS, CDR2 YYNGEE, per germline. V shed 4 bases and J shed 5 bases, with 12 bases lying between them. The length of the CDR3 is 13 residues. The CDR3 DNA reads as TGTGCCAGCAGCCCACAGACAGGTACTGAAGCTTTCTTT. It codes for CASSPQTGTEAFF. Full variable domain (rest looked up from reference TRBV9 and TRBJ1-1): DSGVTQTPKHLITATGQRVTLRCSPRSGDLSVYWYQQSLDQGLQFLIQYYNGEERAKGNILERFSAQQFPDLHSELNLSSLELGDSALYFCASSPQTGTEAFFGQGTRLTVV.

This clone appeared a few times. The chain employs TRBV6-5 and TRBJ1-1; 7 bases map to TRBD1. The CDR3 totals 14 residues. V lost 2 bases, J lost 3 bases, and 3 bases stayed unmatched. Germline CDR1 and CDR2: MNHEY and SVGAGI. The CDR3 loop reads CASSYGRGDTEAFF. For the CDR3, the DNA is TGTGCCAGCAGTTACGGCAGGGGGGACACTGAAGCTTTCTTT.

The J gene is TRBJ1-2, the V gene TRBV5-6; D is unclear. Germline loops: CDR1 SGHDT, CDR2 YYEEEE. The ends were cut back, 2 bases at V and 4 bases at J, with 9 bases in the middle. This CDR3 has 13 amino acids. CDR3 loop: CASSFITGYGYTF. The CDR3 DNA reads TGTGCCAGCAGCTTTATAACGGGCTATGGCTACACCTTC.

The J gene is TRBJ1-1, the V gene TRBV27; D gene unclear. The CDR3 length is 16 residues. Germline V CDR1 and CDR2: MNHEY, SMNVEV (reference sequence). Deletions cut 6 bases from V and 0 bases from J, with 17 bases between. The DNA of the CDR3 is TGTGCCAGCAGCGAGGAAGGGAGAGAGATGAACACTGAAGCTTTCTTT. It translates to CASSEEGREMNTEAFF.

V and J are TRBV7-9 and TRBJ2-3, with D perhaps matching TRBD2 (6 bases). Deletions cut 7 bases from V and 1 base from J, with 15 bases between. Germline assignment: CDR1 SEHNR and CDR2 FQNEAQ (reference sequence). The CDR3 contains 15 residues. The CDR3 nucleotides are TGTGCCAGCACCTTTCCCGGGGAGGGCACAGATACGCAGTATTTT. Its protein is CASTFPGEGTDTQYF.

On this clone itself: The junction does not match germline at one end; this may be a read error. The chain has TRBV7-9 and TRBJ2-7; no clear D gene. Germline V gene lookup returns CDR1 SEHNR and CDR2 FQNEAQ (reference sequence). This CDR3 region has 13 residues. The CDR3 DNA sequence: TGTACCAGCAGCTCGCCAGACTCCTACGAGCAGTACTTC. As protein: CTSSSPDSYEQYF.

This clone was observed a few times. The chain combines TRBV5-4 with TRBJ1-1; perhaps TRBD1 as D (5 bases). The CDR3 runs to 14 residues. Germline V gene data show CDR1 as SGHNT and CDR2 as YYREEE (reference sequence). V was clipped by 2 bases and J by 3 bases, with 11 bases between them. CDR3 in amino acids: CASSFVGAHTEAFF. CDR3 DNA: TGTGCCAGCAGCTTCGTAGGGGCGCACACTGAAGCTTTCTTT.

J is TRBJ1-1 and V is TRBV2; tentatively, D is TRBD1 (6 bases). The CDR3 runs 14 residues. Deletions cut 4 bases from V and 6 bases from J, with 15 bases between. CDR1 is SNHLY and CDR2 is FYNNEI in the germline V gene. The CDR3 region has the DNA TGTGCCAGCAGTGGTCTCCAGGGGTGGGCTGAAGCTTTCTTT. Translation: CASSGLQGWAEAFF. Drawing the rest from reference TRBV2 and TRBJ1-1, the complete variable domain is EPEVTQTPSHQVTQMGQEVILRCVPISNHLYFYWYRQILGQKVEFLVSFYNNEISEKSEIFDDQFSVERPDGSNFTLKIRSTKLEDSAMYFCASSGLQGWAEAFFGQGTRLTVV.

The chain combines TRBV2 with TRBJ2-1; 9 nucleotides agree with TRBD2. The CDR3 is 16 amino acids. J gave up 6 bases and V 8 bases, and 14 bases lay outside the gene matches. The V gene's germline CDR1 is SNHLY and CDR2 FYNNEI. The DNA for the CDR3 is TGTGCCAGCGGGATATCCGTGGTAGCGGGAGCCAATGAGCAGTTCTTC. It encodes CASGISVVAGANEQFF.

The gene calls are TRBV15 and TRBJ2-1; TRBD1 matches 7 bases. This CDR3 spans 17 amino acids. J lost 2 bases, V lost 0 bases, and 7 bases had no gene match. Per the germline V gene, CDR1 is LNHNV and CDR2 is YYDKDF (reference sequence). CDR3 in amino acids: CATSRDWGTAAYNEQFF. CDR3 coding DNA: TGTGCCACCAGCAGAGATTGGGGGACAGCCGCCTACAATGAGCAGTTCTTC.

The chain uses TRBV28 and TRBJ1-2, with TRBD1 identical over 8 bases. CDR1 is MDHEN and CDR2 is SYDVKM in the germline V gene. The CDR3 length is 14 residues. The ends lost 4 bases at V and 6 bases at J; junction bases unmatched: 7. The CDR3 loop is CASSSPTGAHGYTF. Here the CDR3 DNA reads TGTGCCAGCAGTTCCCCGACAGGGGCCCATGGCTACACCTTC.

In this sample, this clone turned up once. The rearrangement links TRBV6-6 to TRBJ1-5, with a possible D match to TRBD1 (6 bases). Germline values: CDR1 MNHNY, CDR2 SVGAGI (reference sequence). This CDR3 has 12 amino acids. Deletions cut 6 bases from V and 7 bases from J, with 10 bases between. The CDR3 loop reads CASRQGEQPQHF. CDR3 sequence (DNA): TGTGCCAGCAGACAGGGTGAACAGCCCCAGCATTTT.